This TCR beta chain was recorded in a study of blood T cell repertoires in COVID-19. Overall study context: The origin of the acute and convalescent COVID-19 samples was the United States, Italy and Spain.

The V and J ends lost 5 bases and 1 base respectively, with 17 bases between them. Germline V lookup: CDR1 LNHNV, CDR2 YYDKDF (reference sequence). This CDR3 is built from 16 residues. As processed by the authors: From reference gene primer amplification, estimates of nucleated cell counts were derived. TCRdb's copy holds only in-frame clones and misses some; the assay was immunoSEQ multiplex PCR. V and J calls and clone size are copied from that table; D and trimming were computed from the DNA. The sample has 300,000 to 450,000 clones, 80% to 90% seen once; the top ten hold more than 0.8%. Symptom resolution, clearance, or two negative PCRs marked the recovered donors of Cohort 3.

The sequence was obtained from a young man who had recovered from COVID-19. This sequence joins TRBV15 and TRBJ1-1, with unresolved D. Sequences were obtained from PBMCs or T cells enriched from blood (not recorded which). The CDR3 region has the DNA TGTGCCACCAGCCGAGGAGGGAATCCGAAGAACACTGAAGCTTTCTTT. This translates into CATSRGGNPKNTEAFF.